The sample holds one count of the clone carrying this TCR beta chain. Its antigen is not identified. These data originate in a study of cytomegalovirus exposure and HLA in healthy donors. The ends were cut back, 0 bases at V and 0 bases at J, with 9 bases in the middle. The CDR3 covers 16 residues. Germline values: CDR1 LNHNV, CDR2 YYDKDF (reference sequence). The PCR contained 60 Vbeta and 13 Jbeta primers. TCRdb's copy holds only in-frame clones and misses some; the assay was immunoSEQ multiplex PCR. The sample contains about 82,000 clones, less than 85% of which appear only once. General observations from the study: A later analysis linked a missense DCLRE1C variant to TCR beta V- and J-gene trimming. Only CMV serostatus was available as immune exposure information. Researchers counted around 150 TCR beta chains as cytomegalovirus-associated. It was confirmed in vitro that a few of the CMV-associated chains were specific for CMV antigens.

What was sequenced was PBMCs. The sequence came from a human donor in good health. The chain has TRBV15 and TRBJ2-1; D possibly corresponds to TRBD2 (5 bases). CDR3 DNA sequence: TGTGCCACCAGCAGAGATCCCGCGGGCTCCTACAATGAGCAGTTCTTC. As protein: CATSRDPAGSYNEQFF. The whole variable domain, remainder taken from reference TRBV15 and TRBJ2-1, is DAMVIQNPRYQVTQFGKPVTLSCSQTLNHNVMYWYQQKSSQAPKLLFHYYDKDFNNEADTPDNFQSRRPNTSFCFLDIRSPGLGDTAMYLCATSRDPAGSYNEQFFGPGTRLTVL.